Presented here are 8 T cell receptor beta chains from one specimen sequenced in a study of a mutant IDH1 vaccine in newly diagnosed glioma. The time point denotes: week 23, last vaccination. A single vaccine dose contained 300 ug of mutant IDH1 20-mer peptide, and topical imiquimod was used with it. The data were produced by immunoSEQ multiplex PCR, yet TCRdb's version contains in-frame clones alone and is incomplete. The sample has around 40,000 clones; about 75% are singletons. Their recognized antigens are unknown. The sample in question was PBMCs, obtained from a glioma patient whose treatment included an IDH1 peptide vaccine. These receptors all come from a man aged 45-65 years with glioma.

This sequence joins TRBV27 and TRBJ1-3; D unresolved. The CDR3 loop spans 16 amino acids. CDR1 is MNHEY and CDR2 is SMNVEV in the germline V gene (reference sequence). Trimming shortened V by 0 bases and J by 0 bases, and 9 bases separated the two germline ends. The CDR3 DNA follows: TGTGCCAGCAGTTTATCGTGGGGATCCTCTGGAAACACCATATATTTT. Translating gives CASSLSWGSSGNTIYF.

This sequence joins TRBV9 and TRBJ2-7, with 10 bases lining up with TRBD1. The V gene end was trimmed by 4 bases and the J gene end by 4 bases; junction bases not matched to a gene: 5. CDR3 length: 14 amino acids. Germline CDR1 and CDR2: SGDLS and YYNGEE. The CDR3 nucleotides read TGTGCCAGCAGCCCCCGACAGGGGGCTTACGAGCAGTACTTC. Its protein product is CASSPRQGAYEQYF.

Only one count was recorded for this clone. V is TRBV7-9 and J is TRBJ1-1; 8 positions agree with TRBD1. This CDR3 has 16 residues. Germline CDR1 SEHNR, CDR2 FQNEAQ (reference sequence). V lost 5 bases, J lost 3 bases, and 11 bases stayed unmatched. CDR3 nucleotide sequence: TGTGCCAGCAGCCCCCAAACCCGGACAGGGTACACTGAAGCTTTCTTT. This sequence encodes CASSPQTRTGYTEAFF. Based on the CDR3 plus reference TRBV7-9 and TRBJ1-1, the full variable domain is DTGVSQNPRHKITKRGQNVTFRCDPISEHNRLYWYRQTLGQGPEFLTYFQNEAQLEKSRLLSDRFSAERPKGSFSTLEIQRTEQGDSAMYLCASSPQTRTGYTEAFFGQGTRLTVV.

V usage is TRBV30 and J usage is TRBJ2-1; TRBD2 aligns across 16 bases. The germline V gene encodes CDR1 GTSNPN and CDR2 SVGIG (reference sequence). V lost 5 bases to trimming and J lost 10 bases; unmatched junction nucleotides: 14. The CDR3 totals 17 residues. The CDR3 loop reads CAWLPGTSGGALGEQFF. For the CDR3, the DNA is TGTGCCTGGTTACCCGGGACTAGCGGGGGGGCCCTAGGAGAGCAGTTCTTC.

The rearrangement links TRBV29-1 to TRBJ2-2, with 14 bases aligning to TRBD2. The V and J ends lost 7 bases and 4 bases, in that order; junction bases with no gene match: 8. The germline gives CDR1 SQVTM, CDR2 ANQGSEA. The CDR3 loop spans 16 amino acids. The CDR3 spells CSATGTSGGSTGELFF. CDR3 in DNA: TGCAGCGCGACCGGGACTAGCGGGGGATCCACCGGGGAGCTGTTTTTT.

This clone has more than one count but fewer than ten. The CDR3 DNA reads as TGTGCCAGCAGCTCGACGGCAGGGGGGTATGGCTACACCTTC. It codes for CASSSTAGGYGYTF. This chain connects TRBV5-4 to TRBJ1-2, with TRBD1 matching 7 bases. CDR3 size: 14 residues. Germline CDR1 is SGHNT and CDR2 is YYREEE (reference sequence). V trimming: 3 bases; J trimming: 5 bases; junction bases outside the gene matches: 7. The variable domain in full, completed from reference TRBV5-4 and TRBJ1-2, reads ETGVTQSPTHLIKTRGQQVTLRCSSQSGHNTVSWYQQALGQGPQFIFQYYREEENGRGNFPPRFSGLQFPNYSSELNVNALELDDSALYLCASSSTAGGYGYTFGSGTRLTVV.

The chain joins TRBV30 to TRBJ2-3; tentatively, D is TRBD1 (5 bases). CDR1 is GTSNPN, CDR2 SVGIG, per germline (reference sequence). With 2 bases removed from V and 3 bases from J, the gap between germline ends came to 12 bases. The CDR3 totals 14 residues. The CDR3 loop is CAWSQDRGTDTQYF. The CDR3 DNA is TGTGCCTGGAGTCAGGATAGGGGAACAGATACGCAGTATTTT. The full variable domain, completed using reference TRBV30 and TRBJ2-3, is SQTIHQWPATLVQPVGSPLSLECTVEGTSNPNLYWYRQAAGRGLQLLFYSVGIGQISSEVPQNLSASRPQDRQFILSSKKLLLSDSGFYLCAWSQDRGTDTQYFGPGTRLTVL.

The rearrangement uses TRBV30 and TRBJ2-5; D is possibly TRBD2 (5 bases). CDR3 length: 13 amino acids. Germline values: CDR1 GTSNPN, CDR2 SVGIG (reference sequence). Trimming cost V 2 bases and J 4 bases, with 11 bases left between them. The CDR3 region has the DNA TGTGCCTGGAGTCCGTCTCGGGGAGAGACCCAGTACTTC. This encodes CAWSPSRGETQYF.